This T cell receptor beta chain was sequenced during a study of T cell responses to AZD1222 COVID-19 vaccine. General study results and limits: The donor cohort was predominantly white British with a female majority, and clonal diversity may have been underestimated. Vaccine-related CD4 TCRs covered spike, predominating at 160-218 and 743-854.

As concerns this clone: Its antigen is unknown.

Per the germline V gene, CDR1 is SGHRS and CDR2 is YFSETQ. The V gene end was trimmed by 1 base and the J gene end by 0 bases; junction bases not matched to a gene: 4. This CDR3 is 16 amino acids long. The table came from immunoSEQ multiplex PCR; TCRdb's copy has only in-frame clones and leaves some out. The top ten hold 15% of the sample, which has fewer than 120,000 clones, roughly 89% seen once. This rearrangement joins TRBV5-1 to TRBJ2-1; 7 nucleotides match TRBD2. This clonotype originated in an adult who received the AZD1222 COVID-19 vaccine. Source: peripheral blood, taken 28 days after the second AZD1222 dose. The CDR3 protein is CASSLSGGSSYNEQFF. The CDR3 DNA reads TGCGCCAGCAGCTTGTCTGGCGGGAGCTCCTACAATGAGCAGTTCTTC.